The 26 T cell receptor beta chains reported below all come from one sample, sequenced in a study of blood T cell repertoires in COVID-19. Only in-frame clones appear in the TCRdb table, and some are missing; sequencing was by immunoSEQ multiplex PCR. The repertoire holds approximately 120,000 clones, with around three quarters as singletons. The sequenced sample consisted of peripheral blood. Receptors originate from a man aged 40-49 years with active or convalescent COVID-19.

Comment on this clone: A read error is possible here, since a much larger clone lies one base away. The sample carries other DNA sequences with the same CDR3. This rearrangement joins TRBV2 to TRBJ1-6, with TRBD1 identical over 11 bases. Germline V lookup: CDR1 SNHLY, CDR2 FYNNEI. Trimming at V came to 6 bases and at J to 9 bases, leaving 1 base not matched to a gene. This CDR3 has 13 amino acids. Written as DNA, the CDR3 is TGTGCCAGCAGGGGGACAGGGGGTTCACCCCTCCACTTT. Its protein is CASRGTGGSPLHF.

The chain recombines TRBV5-6 with TRBJ2-3; the match to TRBD1 covers 7 bases. The CDR3 runs 14 residues. Germline V CDR1 and CDR2: SGHDT, YYEEEE. V was pared by 5 bases and J by 4 bases, with 7 bases of the junction left unmatched. The CDR3: CASRLTGPADTQYF. Written as DNA, the CDR3 is TGTGCCAGCAGGCTGACAGGGCCCGCAGATACGCAGTATTTT.

This chain uses TRBV30 with TRBJ1-1; perhaps TRBD1 as D (5 bases). V was clipped by 0 bases and J by 1 base, with 12 bases between them. This CDR3 has 15 amino acids. CDR1 and CDR2 (germline): GTSNPN, SVGIG (reference sequence). The CDR3 DNA sequence: TGTGCCTGGAGTGTATACCAGGGAGGGAACACTGAAGCTTTCTTT. It encodes CAWSVYQGGNTEAFF.

The chain couples TRBV3-1 (or the pseudogene TRBV3-2) to TRBJ1-4; D unclear. This CDR3 contains 14 residues. Germline V gives CDR1 LGHDT, CDR2 YNNKEL (reference sequence). V was cut by 4 bases and J by 10 bases, with 16 bases left in between. The CDR3 DNA reads TGTGCCAGCAGCCTGACGGAGGCCGGTCGAAAACTGTTTTTT. This sequence encodes CASSLTEAGRKLFF.

This clone has just a few counts. The chain couples TRBV10-3 to TRBJ1-1; maybe TRBD1 (5 bases). CDR1 ENHRY and CDR2 SYGVKD come from the germline V gene. This CDR3 is 15 amino acids long. V lost 5 bases and J lost 11, with 24 bases in between. The CDR3, as DNA: TGTGCCATCAGTTCAAGCGGTGTTGGGACGGGAGTGGCTTTCTTT. Protein: CAISSSGVGTGVAFF.

This clone was counted between two and nine times. The V gene is TRBV7-9, the J gene TRBJ1-2; TRBD1 might be the D (6 bases). The CDR3 runs 15 residues. Germline lookup yields CDR1 SEHNR and CDR2 FQNEAQ (reference sequence). The germline V and J ends were trimmed by 1 base and 1 base, with 10 bases remaining between them. The CDR3 nucleotides read TGTGCCAGCAGCTTAGGACAGGTTCTTAACTATGGCTACACCTTC. It is translated as CASSLGQVLNYGYTF. Full variable domain (remainder filled in from reference TRBV7-9 and TRBJ1-2): DTGVSQNPRHKITKRGQNVTFRCDPISEHNRLYWYRQTLGQGPEFLTYFQNEAQLEKSRLLSDRFSAERPKGSFSTLEIQRTEQGDSAMYLCASSLGQVLNYGYTFGSGTRLTVV.

The chain uses TRBV7-9 and TRBJ1-5, with 7 bases aligning to TRBD1. The germline CDR1 and CDR2 sequences are SEHNR and FQNEAQ (reference sequence). CDR3 size: 13 residues. V lost 3 bases and J lost 7; bases outside the gene matches: 3. Here the CDR3 reads CASSFDRDQPQHF. The CDR3 DNA sequence: TGTGCCAGCAGCTTCGACAGGGACCAGCCCCAGCATTTT.

This clone was found a few times. V gene TRBV30 combines with J gene TRBJ1-3, with D perhaps matching TRBD1 (6 bases). Trimming removed 7 bases from V and 5 bases from J, with 15 bases in between. The length of the CDR3 is 13 residues. Per the germline V gene, CDR1 is GTSNPN and CDR2 is SVGIG (reference sequence). In nucleotides, the CDR3 is TGTGCCTACCAAGGGGGTGGGAGAAACACCATATATTTT. Translation: CAYQGGGRNTIYF.

This clone was seen a few times. The chain carries TRBV12-3 or TRBV12-4 and TRBJ1-5; D call uncertain. The CDR3 contains 12 residues. V shed 5 bases and J shed 9 bases, with 11 bases lying between them. The CDR3 nucleotides are TGTGCCAGCAGTCCCGGAGTGGCGCCCCAGCATTTT. Translated, it gives CASSPGVAPQHF.

The genes are TRBV19 and TRBJ1-5; 7 positions agree with TRBD1. Germline V CDR1 and CDR2: LNHDA, SQIVND (reference sequence). V was pared by 3 bases and J by 6 bases, with 8 bases of the junction left unmatched. CDR3 length equals 15 residues. The CDR3 DNA reads as TGTGCCAGTAGTATGGAGGGGGCACGGGGTCAGCCCCAGCATTTT. Its translation is CASSMEGARGQPQHF.

V is TRBV28 and J is TRBJ1-1; no definite D call. Germline loops: CDR1 MDHEN, CDR2 SYDVKM. The CDR3 length is 14 residues. Deletions cut 3 bases from V and 5 bases from J, with 13 bases between. CDR3 bases: TGTGCCAGCAGTTTGGCAGCGGAGTGGACTGAAGCTTTCTTT. Residues: CASSLAAEWTEAFF.

The V call is TRBV5-4, the J call TRBJ1-2; 8 nucleotides match TRBD1. CDR3 size: 14 residues. V was pared by 7 bases and J by 3 bases, with 8 bases of the junction left unmatched. CDR1 is SGHNT and CDR2 is YYREEE in the germline V gene (reference sequence). CDR3 DNA: TGTGCCAGCGGCCCCGGGACAGGATACTATGGCTACACCTTC. It encodes CASGPGTGYYGYTF. Looking up the rest from reference TRBV5-4 and TRBJ1-2 gives the full variable domain: ETGVTQSPTHLIKTRGQQVTLRCSSQSGHNTVSWYQQALGQGPQFIFQYYREEENGRGNFPPRFSGLQFPNYSSELNVNALELDDSALYLCASGPGTGYYGYTFGSGTRLTVV.

The rearrangement uses TRBV9 and TRBJ1-5; D unresolved. The CDR3 runs to 14 residues. Looked up from germline, CDR1 is SGDLS and CDR2 is YYNGEE. Between the trimmed V and J ends, which lost 3 bases and 6 bases, there was a span of 13 bases. CDR3 in amino acids: CASSAGKGVQPQHF. The CDR3 region has the DNA TGTGCCAGCAGCGCCGGGAAGGGCGTTCAGCCCCAGCATTTT.

V and J are TRBV6-6 and TRBJ1-2; 11 bases match TRBD1. The germline CDR1 and CDR2 sequences are MNHNY and SVGAGI (reference sequence). The V and J ends lost 7 bases and 4 bases, in that order; junction bases with no gene match: 5. This CDR3 is built from 14 residues. The CDR3 DNA reads as TGTGCCAGCACCTTAGGGACAGGGGGCTATGGCTACACCTTC. Translating it yields CASTLGTGGYGYTF.

This chain links TRBV30 with TRBJ1-1; D unclear. Trimming stripped 3 bases from V and 2 bases from J, with 10 bases between. CDR3 length equals 13 residues. Germline-derived CDR1 and CDR2 are GTSNPN and SVGIG (reference sequence). CDR3 nucleotides: TGTGCCTGGAGCCCACTTCCAAACACTGAAGCTTTCTTT. Translation: CAWSPLPNTEAFF.

This clone came up a few times. The chain is built from TRBV3-1 (or the pseudogene TRBV3-2) and TRBJ1-6, with D unclear. V gave up 0 bases and J gave up 10 bases, with 10 bases separating them. Germline values: CDR1 LGHDT, CDR2 YNNKEL (reference sequence). There are 14 residues in the CDR3. The CDR3 reads CASSQDTGKSPLHF. The CDR3 DNA follows: TGTGCCAGCAGCCAAGATACGGGGAAATCACCCCTCCACTTT.

This sequence joins TRBV30 and TRBJ1-1; D possibly corresponds to TRBD1 (6 bases). Germline V gene lookup returns CDR1 GTSNPN and CDR2 SVGIG (reference sequence). The V gene lost 3 bases and the J gene lost 7 bases, with 12 bases spanning the gap. The CDR3 length is 12 residues. The CDR3 nucleotides read TGTGCCTGGAGAGGGGGGGGGATTGAAGCTTTCTTT. Encoded protein: CAWRGGGIEAFF.

This sequence joins TRBV7-9 and TRBJ2-1; D gene unclear. This CDR3 spans 16 amino acids. With 0 bases removed from V and 5 bases from J, the gap between germline ends came to 14 bases. CDR1 SEHNR and CDR2 FQNEAQ come from the germline V gene (reference sequence). CDR3 bases: TGTGCCAGCAGCTTAGCTTACTCTAGGCCCAACAATGAGCAGTTCTTC. It translates to CASSLAYSRPNNEQFF. Full variable domain (rest looked up from reference TRBV7-9 and TRBJ2-1): DTGVSQNPRHKITKRGQNVTFRCDPISEHNRLYWYRQTLGQGPEFLTYFQNEAQLEKSRLLSDRFSAERPKGSFSTLEIQRTEQGDSAMYLCASSLAYSRPNNEQFFGPGTRLTVL.

This chain uses TRBV10-3 with TRBJ1-5; a weak D match, TRBD1 (5 bases). Germline V gene sequence: CDR1 ENHRY, CDR2 SYGVKD. CDR3 length: 12 amino acids. Trimming shortened V by 11 bases and J by 7 bases, and 15 bases separated the two germline ends. The CDR3 DNA sequence: TGTGCCGTGGGACTGAGCGGACAGCCCCAGCATTTT. This translates into CAVGLSGQPQHF.

The V and J genes are TRBV28 and TRBJ1-2; TRBD1 is a possible D gene (6 bases). The CDR3 extends over 13 amino acids. Germline CDR1 MDHEN, CDR2 SYDVKM. V was pared by 3 bases and J by 8 bases, with 13 bases between. CDR3 sequence reads: CASSLLGGRGYTF. The CDR3 DNA is TGTGCCAGCAGTTTGCTCGGGGGGCGAGGCTACACCTTC.

The V call is TRBV27, the J call TRBJ1-1, with TRBD1 matching 8 bases. This CDR3 comprises 17 residues. The germline V gene has CDR1 MNHEY and CDR2 SMNVEV (reference sequence). Germline trimming cut 0 bases from V and 6 bases from J; bases unmatched to any gene: 12. The CDR3 DNA follows: TGTGCCAGCAGTTTATCGCGTCGGGACAGGTTTCCTCCTGAAGCTTTCTTT. Its translation is CASSLSRRDRFPPEAFF.

This clone was counted between two and nine times. The rearrangement uses TRBV5-1 and TRBJ2-3; possible D gene TRBD2, 6 bases. Germline lookup yields CDR1 SGHRS and CDR2 YFSETQ. The CDR3 is 13 residues long. V shed 5 bases and J shed 3 bases, with 10 bases lying between them. CDR3 in amino acids: CASRPGTTDTQYF. Written as DNA, the CDR3 is TGCGCCAGCAGGCCTGGGACTACAGATACGCAGTATTTT.

The rearrangement links TRBV15 to TRBJ2-3; 10 nucleotides line up with TRBD2. Trimming removed 5 bases from V and 3 bases from J; junction bases left unmatched: 2. Germline V gene data show CDR1 as LNHNV and CDR2 as YYDKDF (reference sequence). This CDR3 is built from 14 residues. The CDR3: CATSYSGGTDTQYF. The DNA for the CDR3 is TGTGCCACCAGCTATAGCGGGGGGACAGATACGCAGTATTTT.

The gene calls are TRBV18 and TRBJ2-7, with 10 bases identical to TRBD1. Unmatched junction bases numbered 14, after V lost 2 bases and J lost 7 bases. The germline CDR1 and CDR2 sequences are KGHSH and LQKENI. This CDR3 has 17 residues. CDR3 in DNA: TGTGCCAGCTCACCAGTAGGACAGGGGGAAGGCCTCCGGGAGCAGTACTTC. Its translation: CASSPVGQGEGLREQYF.

Here the CDR3 reads CASSLRTGGMSNEKLFF. The CDR3 DNA follows: TGTGCCAGCAGTTTAAGAACAGGGGGCATGAGTAATGAAAAACTGTTTTTT. The chain joins TRBV28 to TRBJ1-4, with 9 bases matching TRBD1. The CDR3 spans 17 residues. The V gene's germline CDR1 is MDHEN and CDR2 SYDVKM. J lost 4 bases, V lost 2 bases, and 8 bases had no gene match.

This clone turned up a few times. The chain links TRBV24-1 to TRBJ2-7, with a possible D match to TRBD1 (5 bases). CDR1 and CDR2 from the germline V gene are KGHDR and SFDVKD. This CDR3 has 14 amino acids. V lost 9 bases and J lost 2, with 16 bases in between. Here the CDR3 DNA reads TGTGCCACCTCCCACCAAGGGGAACCCTACGAGCAGTACTTC. Translating it yields CATSHQGEPYEQYF.